This T cell receptor (beta chain) derives from a study of OX40 agonist ivuxolimab in advanced cancers. Whole-study context: Patients in dose escalation had liver, melanoma, kidney or head and neck cancers. General study findings and limits: By week 6 at 0.1 to 3.0 mg/kg, blood CD4+ and CD8+ T cells had expanded clonally. Patients with a partial response at 0.1-3.0 mg/kg had among the lowest clonal expansion.

About this clone: Its antigen remains unknown.

Germline values: CDR1 LGHNA, CDR2 YSLEER. Trimming took 4 bases from V and 3 from J, leaving 18 bases between them. This CDR3 comprises 16 residues. Profiling relied on immunoSEQ multiplex PCR, and the TCRdb table lists in-frame clones only, not all of them. The table lists 70,000 to 95,000 clones, 90% of them singletons. Autoimmune disease history or systemic immunosuppression disqualified patients. The receptor comes from an adult with an advanced solid tumor such as melanoma, head and neck, liver or kidney cancer. This chain connects TRBV4-3 to TRBJ1-2; D may be TRBD1 (6 bases). The source was CD4+ or CD8+ T cells sorted from blood, collected in a trial of the OX40 agonist ivuxolimab. The CDR3 is CASSPENGGADYGYTF. CDR3 nucleotides: TGCGCCAGCAGCCCGGAAAACGGGGGGGCGGACTATGGCTACACCTTC.